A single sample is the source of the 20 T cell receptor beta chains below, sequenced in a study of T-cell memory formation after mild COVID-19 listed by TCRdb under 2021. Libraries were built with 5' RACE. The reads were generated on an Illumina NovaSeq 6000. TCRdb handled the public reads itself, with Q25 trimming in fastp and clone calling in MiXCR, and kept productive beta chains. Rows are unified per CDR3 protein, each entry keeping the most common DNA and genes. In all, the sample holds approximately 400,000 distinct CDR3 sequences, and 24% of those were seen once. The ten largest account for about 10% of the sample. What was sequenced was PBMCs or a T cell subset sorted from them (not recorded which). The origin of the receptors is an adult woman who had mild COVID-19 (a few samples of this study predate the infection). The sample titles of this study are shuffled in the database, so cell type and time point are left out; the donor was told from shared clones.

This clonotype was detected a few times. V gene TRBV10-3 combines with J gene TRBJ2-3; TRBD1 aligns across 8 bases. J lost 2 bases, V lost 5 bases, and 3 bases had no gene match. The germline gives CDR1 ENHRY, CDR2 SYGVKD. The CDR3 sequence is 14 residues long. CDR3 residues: CAISPQGATDTQYF. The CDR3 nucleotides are TGTGCCATCAGTCCCCAGGGGGCCACAGATACGCAGTATTTT.

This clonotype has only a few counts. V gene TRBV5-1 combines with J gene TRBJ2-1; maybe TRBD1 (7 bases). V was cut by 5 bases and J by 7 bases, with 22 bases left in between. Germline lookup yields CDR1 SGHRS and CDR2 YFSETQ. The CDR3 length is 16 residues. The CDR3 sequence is CASRHSTGAGKNEQFF. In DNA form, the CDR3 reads TGCGCCAGCAGACACTCCACAGGGGCGGGAAAGAATGAGCAGTTCTTC.

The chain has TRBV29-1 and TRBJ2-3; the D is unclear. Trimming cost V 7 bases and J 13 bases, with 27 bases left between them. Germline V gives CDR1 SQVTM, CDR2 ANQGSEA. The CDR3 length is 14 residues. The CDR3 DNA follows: TGCAGCGGACTCCCCGGATCCACCAATGATAAAAAGTATTTT. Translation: CSGLPGSTNDKKYF.

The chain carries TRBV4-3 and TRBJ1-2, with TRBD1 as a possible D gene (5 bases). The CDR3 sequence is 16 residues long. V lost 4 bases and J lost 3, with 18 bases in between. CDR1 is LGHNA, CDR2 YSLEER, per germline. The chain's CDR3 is CASSLVGLGEYYGYTF. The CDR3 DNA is TGCGCCAGCAGCCTCGTGGGGCTAGGAGAGTACTATGGCTACACCTTC.

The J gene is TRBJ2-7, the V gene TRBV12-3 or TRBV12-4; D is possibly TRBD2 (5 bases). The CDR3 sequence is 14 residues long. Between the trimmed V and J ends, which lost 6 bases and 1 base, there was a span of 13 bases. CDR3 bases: TGTGCCAGCAGGGGAGAGGGCGGATCCTACGAGCAGTACTTC. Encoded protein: CASRGEGGSYEQYF.

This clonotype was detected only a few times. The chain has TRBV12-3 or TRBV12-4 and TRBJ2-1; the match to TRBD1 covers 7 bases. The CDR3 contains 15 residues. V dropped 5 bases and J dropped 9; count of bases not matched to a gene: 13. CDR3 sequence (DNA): TGTGCCAGCAGTCCGGGACAGCTCGCCTTTGGTGAGCAGTTCTTC. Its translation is CASSPGQLAFGEQFF.

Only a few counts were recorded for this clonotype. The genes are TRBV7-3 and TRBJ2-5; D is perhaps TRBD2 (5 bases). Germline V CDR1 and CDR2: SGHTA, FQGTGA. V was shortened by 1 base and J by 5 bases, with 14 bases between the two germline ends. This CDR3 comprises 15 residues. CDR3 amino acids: CASSLMASPKETQYF. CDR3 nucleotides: TGTGCCAGCAGCTTAATGGCTAGCCCTAAGGAGACCCAGTACTTC.

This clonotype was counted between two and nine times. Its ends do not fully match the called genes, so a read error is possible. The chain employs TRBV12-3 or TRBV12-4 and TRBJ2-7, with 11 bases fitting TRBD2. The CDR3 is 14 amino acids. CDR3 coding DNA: TGTGCCAGCAGTCTAGCGGGAGGAGGCGACGAGCAGTACTTC. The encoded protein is CASSLAGGGDEQYF.

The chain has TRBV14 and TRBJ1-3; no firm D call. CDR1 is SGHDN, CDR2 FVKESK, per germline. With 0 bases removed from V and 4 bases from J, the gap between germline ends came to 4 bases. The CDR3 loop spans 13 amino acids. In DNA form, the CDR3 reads TGTGCCAGCAGCCAAGATCGGGGAAACACCATATATTTT. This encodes CASSQDRGNTIYF.

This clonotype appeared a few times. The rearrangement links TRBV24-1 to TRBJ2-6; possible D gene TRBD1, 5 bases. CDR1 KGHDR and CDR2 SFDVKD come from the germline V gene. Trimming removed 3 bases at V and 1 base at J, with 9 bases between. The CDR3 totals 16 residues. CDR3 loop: CATSDPQGSGANVLTF. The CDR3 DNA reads TGTGCCACCAGTGATCCGCAGGGATCTGGGGCCAACGTCCTGACTTTC.

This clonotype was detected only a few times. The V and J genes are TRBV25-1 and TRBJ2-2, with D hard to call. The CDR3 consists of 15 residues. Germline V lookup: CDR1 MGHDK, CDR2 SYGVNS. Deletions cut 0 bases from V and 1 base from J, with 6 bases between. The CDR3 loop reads CASSEYMGNTGELFF. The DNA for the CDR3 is TGTGCCAGCAGTGAATATATGGGGAACACCGGGGAGCTGTTTTTT.

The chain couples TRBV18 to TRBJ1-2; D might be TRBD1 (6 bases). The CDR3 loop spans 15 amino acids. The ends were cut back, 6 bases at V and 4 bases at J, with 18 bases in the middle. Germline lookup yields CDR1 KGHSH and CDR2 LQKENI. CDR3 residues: CASSLSGTLLYGYTF. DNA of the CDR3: TGTGCCAGCTCTCTATCCGGGACACTCCTCTATGGCTACACCTTC. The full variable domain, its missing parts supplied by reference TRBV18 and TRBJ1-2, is NAGVMQNPRHLVRRRGQEARLRCSPMKGHSHVYWYRQLPEEGLKFMVYLQKENIIDESGMPKERFSAEFPKEGPSILRIQQVVRGDSAAYFCASSLSGTLLYGYTFGSGTRLTVV.

The CDR3 DNA reads as TGCGCCAGCAGCCAAGACTACGGGGAGACCCAGTACTTC. It yields the protein CASSQDYGETQYF. This chain connects TRBV4-3 to TRBJ2-5; D gene ambiguous. CDR1 and CDR2 (germline): LGHNA, YSLEER. V lost 0 bases, J lost 5 bases, and 7 bases lay in between. The CDR3 extends over 13 amino acids.

This CDR3 is CATSDYTAVRGRNEQFF. The CDR3 region has the DNA TGTGCCACCAGTGATTATACAGCGGTAAGAGGAAGGAATGAGCAGTTCTTC. This chain connects TRBV24-1 to TRBJ2-1, with D possibly matching TRBD2 (5 bases). This CDR3 is 17 amino acids long. The V end lost 2 bases, the J end lost 7 bases, and 20 bases lay between the germline ends. Germline CDR1 reads KGHDR; CDR2 reads SFDVKD.

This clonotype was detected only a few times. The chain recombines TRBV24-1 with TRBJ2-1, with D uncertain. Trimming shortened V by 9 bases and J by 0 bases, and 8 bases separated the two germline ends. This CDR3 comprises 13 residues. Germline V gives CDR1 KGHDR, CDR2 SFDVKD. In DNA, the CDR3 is TGTGCCACCGCGGTAGGCTCCTACAATGAGCAGTTCTTC. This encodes CATAVGSYNEQFF.

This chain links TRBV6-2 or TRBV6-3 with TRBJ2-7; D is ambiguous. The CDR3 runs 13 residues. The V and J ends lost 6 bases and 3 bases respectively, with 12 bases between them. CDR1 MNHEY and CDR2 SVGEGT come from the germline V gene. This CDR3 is CASSSIIDYEQYF. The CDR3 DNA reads TGTGCCAGCAGCTCAATTATAGACTACGAGCAGTACTTC.

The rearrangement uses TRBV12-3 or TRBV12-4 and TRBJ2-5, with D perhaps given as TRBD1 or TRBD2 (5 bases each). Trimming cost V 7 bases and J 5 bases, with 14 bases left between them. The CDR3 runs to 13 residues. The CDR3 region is CASNVGGVETQYF. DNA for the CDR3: TGTGCCAGCAACGTTGGGGGAGTGGAGACCCAGTACTTC.

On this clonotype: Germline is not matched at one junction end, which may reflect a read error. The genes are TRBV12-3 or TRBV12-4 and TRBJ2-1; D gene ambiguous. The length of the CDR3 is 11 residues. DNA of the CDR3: TGTGCCAGAAGTTCGGACAATGAGCAGTTCTTC. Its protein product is CARSSDNEQFF.

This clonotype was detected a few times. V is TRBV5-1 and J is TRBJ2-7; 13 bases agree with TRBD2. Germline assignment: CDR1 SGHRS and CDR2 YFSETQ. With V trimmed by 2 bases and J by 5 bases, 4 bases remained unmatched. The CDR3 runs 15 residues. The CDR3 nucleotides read TGCGCCAGCAGCTTCACTAGCGGGGGGGTTGACGAGCAGTACTTC. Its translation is CASSFTSGGVDEQYF.

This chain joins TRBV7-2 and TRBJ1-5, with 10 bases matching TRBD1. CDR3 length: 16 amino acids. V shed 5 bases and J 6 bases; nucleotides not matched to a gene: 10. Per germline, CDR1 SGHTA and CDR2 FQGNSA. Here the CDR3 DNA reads TGTGCCAGCAGCCAAGGCGGGACAGGGGCCCGTCAGCCCCAGCATTTT. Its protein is CASSQGGTGARQPQHF.